Presented here are 5 T cell receptor beta chains from one specimen sequenced in a study of cytomegalovirus exposure and HLA in healthy donors. Generated by immunoSEQ multiplex PCR, the TCRdb table keeps only in-frame clones and is missing some. The data hold some 120,000 clones, with 88% observed a single time. The sequenced sample was PBMCs. Receptors were obtained from a man younger than 40 in good health and CMV-seronegative.

The chain employs TRBV5-4 and TRBJ2-5; D call uncertain. V lost 3 bases and J lost 2, with 14 bases in between. Germline assignment: CDR1 SGHNT and CDR2 YYREEE (reference sequence). This CDR3 contains 15 residues. CDR3 amino acids: CASSSVEAGQETQYF. CDR3 nucleotides: TGTGCCAGCAGCTCGGTAGAGGCCGGACAAGAGACCCAGTACTTC.

V and J are TRBV30 and TRBJ1-2, with 7 bases lining up with TRBD1. V was pared by 3 bases and J by 3 bases, with 4 bases of the junction left unmatched. Germline V gives CDR1 GTSNPN, CDR2 SVGIG (reference sequence). The CDR3 runs to 13 residues. CDR3 loop: CAWRAGTDYGYTF. In DNA form, the CDR3 reads TGTGCCTGGAGAGCTGGGACAGACTATGGCTACACCTTC. Supplemented by reference TRBV30 and TRBJ1-2, the full variable domain reads SQTIHQWPATLVQPVGSPLSLECTVEGTSNPNLYWYRQAAGRGLQLLFYSVGIGQISSEVPQNLSASRPQDRQFILSSKKLLLSDSGFYLCAWRAGTDYGYTFGSGTRLTVV.

This clone has just a few counts. The CDR3 DNA follows: TGTGCCAGCAGCATCACCGGGACAGGGGGCACAGATACGCAGTATTTT. Translating gives CASSITGTGGTDTQYF. This sequence joins TRBV7-3 and TRBJ2-3, with TRBD1 identical over 10 bases. Trimming at V came to 5 bases and at J to 1 base, leaving 6 bases not matched to a gene. The CDR3 has 16 residues. CDR1 and CDR2 from the germline V gene are SGHTA and FQGTGA.

This rearrangement joins TRBV2 to TRBJ1-1; D is possibly TRBD1 (6 bases). Germline CDR1 is SNHLY and CDR2 is FYNNEI. V lost 3 bases and J 1 base, leaving 9 bases between the germline ends. This CDR3 comprises 14 residues. The DNA of the CDR3 is TGTGCCAGCAGTGACGGGGGGCGGAACACTGAAGCTTTCTTT. Residues: CASSDGGRNTEAFF.

This clone was recorded once. The rearrangement joins TRBV5-1 to TRBJ2-2; 8 bases agree with TRBD1. V shed 2 bases, J shed 6 bases, and the junction held 15 bases outside the gene matches. CDR3 size: 18 residues. Looked up from germline, CDR1 is SGHRS and CDR2 is YFSETQ. Here the CDR3 reads CASSFSSGGGQWAGELFF. The DNA of the CDR3 is TGCGCCAGCAGCTTCTCGTCAGGGGGCGGCCAATGGGCCGGGGAGCTGTTTTTT.